This entry lists 10 T cell receptor beta chains sequenced from one sample in a study of OX40 agonist ivuxolimab in advanced cancers. Sequenced by immunoSEQ multiplex PCR; TCRdb stores in-frame clones only, minus some. Of about 130,000 clones listed, around 93% are singletons. The input for sequencing was CD4+ or CD8+ T cells sorted from blood, taken in a trial of the OX40 agonist ivuxolimab. These receptors were taken from an adult with an advanced solid tumor such as melanoma, head and neck, liver or kidney cancer.

The chain has TRBV11-3 and TRBJ1-2; possible D gene TRBD1, 5 bases. This CDR3 has 15 amino acids. Germline lookup yields CDR1 SGHNT and CDR2 YENEEA. The germline V and J ends were trimmed by 1 base and 3 bases, with 12 bases remaining between them. DNA of the CDR3: TGTGCCAGCAGCTTAGGTCAGGGTCCCCACTATGGCTACACCTTC. Translation: CASSLGQGPHYGYTF.

The rearrangement joins TRBV5-4 to TRBJ1-4; D is undetermined. The germline V gene has CDR1 SGHNT and CDR2 YYREEE (reference sequence). V was shortened by 4 bases and J by 4 bases, with 5 bases between the two germline ends. The CDR3 has 12 amino acids. The CDR3 nucleotides are TGTGCCAGCAGCACCCTTAATGAAAAACTGTTTTTT. Translated, it gives CASSTLNEKLFF.

This clone appeared a single time. V is TRBV21-1 and J is TRBJ2-3. TRBV21-1 is a pseudogene. This CDR3 is built from 18 residues. The CDR3 loop reads CASSNLSSGGVRADTQYF. In nucleotides, the CDR3 is TGTGCCAGCAGCAACTTAAGTTCTGGGGGAGTGCGCGCAGATACGCAGTATTTT.

This rearrangement joins TRBV6-6 to TRBJ1-5, with 7 bases that match TRBD1. J was trimmed by 5 bases and V by 6 bases; bases with no gene match: 7. The CDR3 has 14 amino acids. Germline V lookup: CDR1 MNHNY, CDR2 SVGAGI (reference sequence). CDR3 amino acids: CASSQGQGDQPQHF. CDR3 bases: TGTGCCAGCAGCCAGGGGCAGGGGGATCAGCCCCAGCATTTT.

This chain uses TRBV6-6 with TRBJ2-7; tentative D call: TRBD2 (6 bases). The CDR3 has 14 residues. Trimming took 2 bases from V and 5 from J, leaving 13 bases between them. Germline CDR1 and CDR2: MNHNY and SVGAGI (reference sequence). The CDR3 DNA reads as TGTGCCAGCAGTTACGCCGGACTATACCACGAGCAGTACTTC. This translates into CASSYAGLYHEQYF.

This clone was detected only once. The chain is built from TRBV27 and TRBJ2-7, with a weak D call TRBD2 (5 bases). The germline CDR1 and CDR2 sequences are MNHEY and SMNVEV (reference sequence). Trimming stripped 5 bases from V and 0 bases from J, with 14 bases between. CDR3 length equals 15 residues. For the CDR3, the DNA is TGTGCCAGCAGTCCCCCCACGGGGAGCTCCTACGAGCAGTACTTC. Translating it yields CASSPPTGSSYEQYF.

The chain carries TRBV27 and TRBJ2-6; no clear D. Germline loops: CDR1 MNHEY, CDR2 SMNVEV (reference sequence). The ends were cut back, 3 bases at V and 3 bases at J, with 9 bases in the middle. The CDR3 spans 15 residues. The CDR3 is CASSFQVGGANVLTF. The CDR3 DNA sequence: TGTGCCAGCAGTTTCCAGGTTGGTGGGGCCAACGTCCTGACTTTC.

The V and J genes are TRBV28 and TRBJ2-7; either TRBD1 or TRBD2 may supply D (5 bases each). There are 14 residues in the CDR3. Germline assignment: CDR1 MDHEN and CDR2 SYDVKM. The V and J ends lost 8 bases and 2 bases respectively, with 16 bases between them. CDR3 DNA sequence: TGTGCCAGCGGTCCGGGGACGGCAACCTACGAGCAGTACTTC. It is translated as CASGPGTATYEQYF.

The chain combines TRBV4-3 with TRBJ1-2, with D uncertain. Trimming pared 0 bases from V and 10 bases from J, leaving 15 bases between. This CDR3 has 14 amino acids. The germline gives CDR1 LGHNA, CDR2 YSLEER. The CDR3 reads CASSQEETVWAYTF. The CDR3 DNA is TGCGCCAGCAGCCAAGAGGAAACCGTTTGGGCCTACACCTTC.

The V gene is TRBV7-3, the J gene TRBJ2-2; possibly TRBD2 for D (6 bases). This CDR3 has 15 residues. The V and J ends lost 0 bases and 5 bases respectively, with 10 bases between them. Germline CDR1 is SGHTA and CDR2 is FQGTGA. CDR3 protein: CASSLTGSGTGELFF. The CDR3 DNA follows: TGTGCCAGCAGCTTAACCGGGAGTGGGACCGGGGAGCTGTTTTTT. The full variable domain, with the rest looked up from reference TRBV7-3 and TRBJ2-2, is GAGVSQTPSNKVTEKGKYVELRCDPISGHTALYWYRQSLGQGPEFLIYFQGTGAADDSGLPNDRFFAVRPEGSVSTLKIQRTERGDSAVYLCASSLTGSGTGELFFGEGSRLTVL.